The rows below give T cell receptor beta chains drawn from one sample of a study of blood T cell repertoires in COVID-19. The assay was immunoSEQ multiplex PCR, and TCRdb's table has in-frame clones only and misses some. Of about 150,000 clones listed, approximately 85% are singletons. The sample consisted of peripheral blood. The origin of the receptors is a woman aged 60-75 years with COVID-19, enrolled during active disease. Both conserved end residues are trimmed from each CDR3. The order of the fields is CDR3 protein, D gene, V gene, clone size. A D gene is named only where the DNA matches it firmly. Some rows have no size entry. The others give once, few or many, or a class for an expanded clone.

CDR3 protein: ASSPLQGAWNTIY
D gene: TRBD1
V gene: TRBV18
clone size: -

CDR3 protein: ASSEGQTNQPQH
D gene: -
V gene: TRBV6-1
clone size: -

CDR3 protein: ASSARKPARLAVLYSRSDEQF
D gene: -
V gene: TRBV21-1
clone size: -

CDR3 protein: ASSSGESGNTIY
D gene: -
V gene: TRBV7-9
clone size: -

CDR3 protein: ASSVGGRGRNTIY
D gene: -
V gene: TRBV9
clone size: -

CDR3 protein: ASGLVREGDEAF
D gene: -
V gene: TRBV12-5
clone size: -

CDR3 protein: ASSPSGRSGGELF
D gene: -
V gene: TRBV6-2/TRBV6-3
clone size: -

CDR3 protein: SVASGRGTEAF
D gene: -
V gene: TRBV29-1
clone size: -

CDR3 protein: ASSSSTGTNEQF
D gene: TRBD1
V gene: TRBV27
clone size: -

CDR3 protein: AWSDHRGGNQPQH
D gene: TRBD1
V gene: TRBV30
clone size: -

CDR3 protein: ATSRGQITTGT
D gene: -
V gene: TRBV15
clone size: -

CDR3 protein: ASSLSAGGVHGYT
D gene: -
V gene: TRBV11-2
clone size: -

CDR3 protein: ASSPYRVYNEQF
D gene: -
V gene: TRBV27
clone size: once

CDR3 protein: ASSLQYGNSPLH
D gene: -
V gene: TRBV7-3
clone size: -

CDR3 protein: ASSLDGTPSYGYT
D gene: -
V gene: TRBV5-4
clone size: -

CDR3 protein: ASSRTRGKEQF
D gene: -
V gene: TRBV4-1
clone size: -

CDR3 protein: ASSASEGPNQPQH
D gene: -
V gene: TRBV6-6
clone size: -

CDR3 protein: ASSLLLAGGGETQY
D gene: TRBD2
V gene: TRBV5-4
clone size: -

CDR3 protein: ASSQEGGLSGNQPQH
D gene: -
V gene: TRBV3-1/TRBV3-2
clone size: -

CDR3 protein: ASSPTGLAAGELF
D gene: -
V gene: TRBV7-2
clone size: -

CDR3 protein: ASSFGTGVPYEQY
D gene: TRBD1
V gene: TRBV7-3
clone size: few

CDR3 protein: ASSIGYNEQF
D gene: -
V gene: TRBV19
clone size: -

CDR3 protein: ASSPEISGGATEQY
D gene: TRBD2
V gene: TRBV18
clone size: -

CDR3 protein: ASSVGTGEWTGELF
D gene: TRBD1
V gene: TRBV7-2
clone size: -

CDR3 protein: ASSVQGDTEAF
D gene: -
V gene: TRBV7-3
clone size: -

CDR3 protein: ASSSRDRGRRTEAF
D gene: TRBD1
V gene: TRBV7-8
clone size: -

CDR3 protein: ASRRTGSGYEQY
D gene: TRBD1
V gene: TRBV6-5
clone size: -

CDR3 protein: ASTRDTGSNQPQH
D gene: -
V gene: TRBV2
clone size: -

CDR3 protein: ASRNGGHQPQH
D gene: -
V gene: TRBV19
clone size: -

CDR3 protein: ASSEGRNQPQH
D gene: -
V gene: TRBV18
clone size: -

CDR3 protein: ASSTPLGVAVVAQY
D gene: -
V gene: TRBV3-1/TRBV3-2
clone size: -

CDR3 protein: ASSLSMNYSPLH
D gene: -
V gene: TRBV7-9
clone size: -

CDR3 protein: ASSPSGGAGTDTQY
D gene: TRBD2
V gene: TRBV6-2/TRBV6-3
clone size: once